The clone carrying this T cell receptor (beta chain) was recorded once. The data originate from a study of blood T cell repertoires in COVID-19. Across the study: T cells, B-cell-depleted T cells, or PBMCs supplied cDNA or gDNA.

Under the authors' procedure: Nucleated cell number was recorded as an estimate derived from reference gene primer amplification. Measured with immunoSEQ multiplex PCR; TCRdb has only the in-frame clones, and not every one. V, J and clone size are those of that table, while D and trimming were read from the DNA. In the table there are approximately 190,000 clones, roughly four fifths of which are singletons. This receptor was obtained from a woman in her 70s with active or convalescent COVID-19. Sequenced input: peripheral blood.

The DNA for the CDR3 is TGCGCCTGCAAGGGGGGCCAGGGGGCGGGAGATACGCAGTATTTT. This sequence encodes CACKGGQGAGDTQYF. V usage is TRBV5-1 and J usage is TRBJ2-3; TRBD1 agrees at 8 bases. The trim removed 10 bases at V and 5 bases at J, leaving 15 bases unmatched. Per the germline V gene, CDR1 is SGHRS and CDR2 is YFSETQ. The length of the CDR3 is 15 residues.